This record concerns one T cell receptor beta chain sequence. Its antigen remains unknown. This CDR3 comprises 14 residues. From germline, CDR1 is KGHSH and CDR2 LQKENI. These data belong to a study of T cells expressing NK-cell markers. Study background: Sorted CD3+CD56+NKG2C+, CD3+CD56+NKG2C- and CD3+CD56-NKG2C+ T cells supplied TCR beta repertoires. The eight sequenced donors comprised seven who were HCMV-seropositive and one who was seronegative. Findings and caveats of the study: In about 6 donors, dominant CD3+CD56+NKG2C+ clones formed about 1.0-7.0% of CD8+ cells.

UMIs were included in TCR beta cDNA generated by 5'RACE template switching. TCRdb re-called the 5' RACE reads; one entry per CDR3 protein, DNA not given. The sample has a few hundred thousand distinct CDR3 sequences; the top ten hold more than 1.4%. Sequenced input: blood T cells: a sorted CD56 or NKG2C T cell subset, CD4+ or CD8+ T cells, or bulk PBMC T cells (not recorded which). The sequence was obtained from a woman between 45 and 60 years old in good health. The chain links TRBV18 to TRBJ1-2. CDR3: CASSRATRDYSYTF.